The rows below give T cell receptor beta chains drawn from one sample of a study of cytomegalovirus exposure and HLA in healthy donors. The method was immunoSEQ multiplex PCR; TCRdb's version includes in-frame clones alone and lacks a portion of them. The repertoire holds around 92,000 clones, with around 74% as singletons. The specimen sequenced was PBMCs. Receptor source: a woman between 70 and 85 years old in good health and CMV-seropositive. Each CDR3 is given with its conserved first and last residue. A D gene is named only where the DNA matches it firmly.

j_call v_call d_call cdr3_nt cdr3_aa
TRBJ2-5 TRBV5-1 TRBD1 TGCGCCAGCCAGACAGGGGGGAAAGAGACCCAGTACTTC CASQTGGKETQYF
TRBJ2-3 TRBV29-1 TRBD2 TGCAGCGTTGAAGGAGTACTAGCGGGGGGTTTAGCTACGCAGTATTTT CSVEGVLAGGLATQYF
TRBJ1-1 TRBV10-2 NA TGCGCCAGCAGTGAATTCGGGGTGAACACTGAAGCTTTCTTT CASSEFGVNTEAFF
TRBJ2-1 TRBV28 TRBD1 TGTGCCAGCAGTTTACGACAGGGTTACTACAATGAGCAGTTCTTC CASSLRQGYYNEQFF
TRBJ1-6 TRBV7-2 NA TGTGCCAGCAGCTTAGTCGTCAATTCACCCCTCCACTTT CASSLVVNSPLHF
TRBJ2-3 TRBV6-5 NA TGTGCCAGCAGGCTCTCGGGGTCAGATACGCAGTATTTT CASRLSGSDTQYF
TRBJ1-4 TRBV18 NA TGTGCCAGCTCACCAGGGGCGCGAGAAAAACTGTTTTTT CASSPGAREKLFF
TRBJ1-2 TRBV30 NA TGTGCCTCCTCAGGTGGGGCGGGCTACACCTTC CASSGGAGYTF
TRBJ2-4 TRBV16 TRBD2 TGTGCCAGCAGCGCCGGGACTAGCGGGGCCATTCAGTACTTC CASSAGTSGAIQYF
TRBJ1-6 TRBV7-9 NA TGTGCCAGCAGCAACAGGGCCGGGAATTCACCCCTCCACTTT CASSNRAGNSPLHF
TRBJ2-7 TRBV18 NA TGTGCCAGCTCACCACGAAGCGGCGTGGCAGCAAACTACGAGCAGTACTTC CASSPRSGVAANYEQYF